This is a list of T cell receptor beta chains from one sample in a study of CD8 T cell repertoires and HIV-1 epitope variants. Profiled with immunoSEQ multiplex PCR; TCRdb holds only in-frame clones, not every one. Found here are around 6,000 clones, over 60% of them singletons; the top ten hold approximately 42%. No cognate antigen is known for these TCRs. The source material was cultured CD8+ T cells derived from PBMCs. Source of these receptors: a male donor with HIV. Both conserved end residues are part of each CDR3. D genes are given only for firm matches. Clone size is not always given. Where it is, it says once, few, many or a class for expanded clones.

v_call: TRBV7-9
j_call: TRBJ1-1
clone_size: .
d_call: TRBD1
cdr3_aa: CASSQPGQGHTEAFF
cdr3_nt: TGTGCCAGCAGTCAACCGGGACAGGGCCATACTGAAGCTTTCTTT

v_call: TRBV7-9
j_call: TRBJ2-7
clone_size: .
d_call: .
cdr3_aa: CASSLRELYEQYF
cdr3_nt: TGTGCCAGCAGCTTGAGGGAACTCTACGAGCAGTACTTC

v_call: TRBV7-3
j_call: TRBJ2-3
clone_size: .
d_call: TRBD2
cdr3_aa: CASSAGTSGFTDTQYF
cdr3_nt: TGTGCCAGCAGCGCCGGGACTAGCGGGTTCACAGATACGCAGTATTTT

v_call: TRBV9
j_call: TRBJ1-2
clone_size: .
d_call: .
cdr3_aa: CASSVTGREEYGYTF
cdr3_nt: TGTGCCAGCAGCGTCACGGGCAGGGAGGAATATGGCTACACCTTC

v_call: TRBV6-5
j_call: TRBJ2-7
clone_size: .
d_call: TRBD2
cdr3_aa: CASTGAGERQYF
cdr3_nt: TGTGCCAGCACGGGAGCGGGAGAACGGCAGTACTTC

v_call: TRBV28
j_call: TRBJ1-1
clone_size: .
d_call: .
cdr3_aa: CASSLGIEAFF
cdr3_nt: TGTGCCAGCAGTTTGGGGATTGAAGCTTTCTTT

v_call: TRBV19
j_call: TRBJ2-2
clone_size: .
d_call: TRBD2
cdr3_aa: CASSIGQLAVRYPGELFF
cdr3_nt: TGTGCCAGTAGTATAGGCCAACTAGCGGTCAGGTATCCCGGGGAGCTGTTTTTT

v_call: TRBV27
j_call: TRBJ1-5
clone_size: .
d_call: TRBD1
cdr3_aa: CASSPDRVYNQPQHF
cdr3_nt: TGTGCCAGCAGTCCCGACAGGGTGTACAATCAGCCCCAGCATTTT

v_call: TRBV27
j_call: TRBJ2-1
clone_size: .
d_call: TRBD1
cdr3_aa: CASSPRQGAPDNEQFF
cdr3_nt: TGTGCCAGCAGTCCTAGACAGGGGGCCCCCGACAATGAGCAGTTCTTC

v_call: TRBV5-4
j_call: TRBJ1-5
clone_size: few
d_call: .
cdr3_aa: CASSLGDGNQPQHF
cdr3_nt: TGTGCCAGCAGCTTGGGGGACGGTAATCAGCCCCAGCATTTT

v_call: TRBV5-5
j_call: TRBJ1-4
clone_size: .
d_call: TRBD1
cdr3_aa: CASSSGQGRNEKLFF
cdr3_nt: TGTGCCAGCAGCTCGGGACAGGGACGGAATGAAAAACTGTTTTTT

v_call: TRBV30
j_call: TRBJ2-7
clone_size: once
d_call: .
cdr3_aa: CAWSVDTYGQYF
cdr3_nt: TGTGCCTGGAGTGTAGACACCTACGGGCAGTACTTC

v_call: TRBV2
j_call: TRBJ1-2
clone_size: .
d_call: .
cdr3_aa: CASSNYGYTF
cdr3_nt: TGTGCCAGCAGTAACTATGGCTACACCTTC

v_call: TRBV28
j_call: TRBJ2-5
clone_size: .
d_call: TRBD1
cdr3_aa: CASSSKDRDQETQYF
cdr3_nt: TGTGCCAGCAGTTCGAAGGACAGGGACCAAGAGACCCAGTACTTC

v_call: TRBV27
j_call: TRBJ2-7
clone_size: few
d_call: .
cdr3_aa: CASSLSTGSYEQYF
cdr3_nt: TGTGCCAGCAGTTTATCTACAGGGTCCTACGAGCAGTACTTC

v_call: TRBV5-8
j_call: TRBJ2-2
clone_size: .
d_call: .
cdr3_aa: CASSLEGSRELFF
cdr3_nt: TGTGCCAGCAGCTTAGAGGGCTCCCGGGAGCTGTTTTTT

v_call: TRBV19
j_call: TRBJ2-7
clone_size: .
d_call: TRBD1
cdr3_aa: CASSIAQGLVYEQYF
cdr3_nt: TGTGCCAGTAGTATAGCACAGGGGTTGGTTTACGAGCAGTACTTC

v_call: TRBV9
j_call: TRBJ2-3
clone_size: .
d_call: TRBD2
cdr3_aa: CASSPQAGGFTDTQYF
cdr3_nt: TGTGCCAGCAGCCCTCAAGCGGGGGGGTTCACAGATACGCAGTATTTT

v_call: TRBV19
j_call: TRBJ1-1
clone_size: .
d_call: .
cdr3_aa: CASSFGRDTEAFF
cdr3_nt: TGTGCCAGTAGTTTCGGTAGGGACACTGAAGCTTTCTTT

v_call: TRBV10-2
j_call: TRBJ2-2
clone_size: .
d_call: .
cdr3_aa: CASSEDPDPGELFF
cdr3_nt: TGCGCCAGCAGTGAGGATCCCGACCCCGGGGAGCTGTTTTTT

v_call: TRBV14
j_call: TRBJ1-1
clone_size: .
d_call: TRBD1
cdr3_aa: CASSLLRQGGNTEAFF
cdr3_nt: TGTGCCAGCAGCCTTCTTAGACAGGGCGGGAACACTGAAGCTTTCTTT

v_call: TRBV2
j_call: TRBJ2-2
clone_size: few
d_call: .
cdr3_aa: CASKSTYANTGELFF
cdr3_nt: TGTGCCAGCAAGTCAACATACGCGAACACCGGGGAGCTGTTTTTT

v_call: TRBV18
j_call: TRBJ2-7
clone_size: .
d_call: .
cdr3_aa: CASSHTGYESSYEQYF
cdr3_nt: TGTGCCAGCTCGCACACAGGGTACGAGTCATCCTACGAGCAGTACTTC

v_call: TRBV15
j_call: TRBJ1-5
clone_size: .
d_call: .
cdr3_aa: CATSRDRGRPQHF
cdr3_nt: TGTGCCACCAGCAGAGATAGAGGACGGCCCCAGCATTTT

v_call: TRBV10-1
j_call: TRBJ2-7
clone_size: .
d_call: TRBD2
cdr3_aa: CASSGDYFYEQYF
cdr3_nt: TGCGCCAGCAGTGGGGACTATTTTTACGAGCAGTACTTC

v_call: TRBV10-3
j_call: TRBJ1-2
clone_size: .
d_call: TRBD1
cdr3_aa: CAISESQGAGYTF
cdr3_nt: TGTGCCATCAGTGAGTCGCAGGGGGCGGGCTACACCTTC

v_call: TRBV5-1
j_call: TRBJ2-1
clone_size: once
d_call: .
cdr3_aa: CASSLRDNEQFF
cdr3_nt: TGCGCCAGCAGCTTGAGGGACAATGAGCAGTTCTTC

v_call: TRBV7-2
j_call: TRBJ2-5
clone_size: .
d_call: .
cdr3_aa: CASSLAGMEAQYF
cdr3_nt: TGTGCCAGCAGCTTAGCGGGTATGGAGGCCCAGTACTTC

v_call: TRBV7-3
j_call: TRBJ1-5
clone_size: .
d_call: TRBD1
cdr3_aa: CASSKGDRGQQPQHF
cdr3_nt: TGTGCCAGCAGCAAAGGGGACAGGGGGCAACAGCCCCAGCATTTT

v_call: TRBV5-5
j_call: TRBJ2-7
clone_size: .
d_call: TRBD2
cdr3_aa: CASSPAGFIYEQYF
cdr3_nt: TGTGCCAGCAGTCCAGCGGGATTCATCTACGAGCAGTACTTC

v_call: TRBV28
j_call: TRBJ2-5
clone_size: .
d_call: .
cdr3_aa: CASSLYSGQTQETQYF
cdr3_nt: TGTGCCAGCAGTTTATACAGCGGACAGACCCAAGAGACCCAGTACTTC

v_call: TRBV27
j_call: TRBJ2-7
clone_size: large
d_call: .
cdr3_aa: CASSVSSGTVSYEQYF
cdr3_nt: TGTGCCAGCAGTGTATCCTCCGGGACGGTGTCCTACGAGCAGTACTTC

v_call: TRBV12-2
j_call: TRBJ1-2
clone_size: .
d_call: .
cdr3_aa: CASRFRATYYGYTF
cdr3_nt: TGTGCAAGTCGCTTCCGGGCGACCTACTATGGCTACACCTTC

v_call: TRBV10-3
j_call: TRBJ1-2
clone_size: once
d_call: .
cdr3_aa: CAISESATLDGYTF
cdr3_nt: TGTGCCATCAGTGAGTCAGCCACCCTAGATGGCTACACCTTC

v_call: TRBV2
j_call: TRBJ1-2
clone_size: few
d_call: .
cdr3_aa: CASSEAFRGNGYTF
cdr3_nt: TGTGCCAGCAGTGAAGCGTTCAGGGGAAATGGCTACACCTTC

v_call: TRBV18
j_call: TRBJ1-5
clone_size: few
d_call: TRBD1
cdr3_aa: CASSRGQGEGQPQHF
cdr3_nt: TGTGCCAGCTCCCGGGGACAGGGGGAAGGTCAGCCCCAGCATTTT

v_call: TRBV5-1
j_call: TRBJ1-1
clone_size: .
d_call: .
cdr3_aa: CASSGGAAEAFF
cdr3_nt: TGCGCCAGCAGCGGGGGGGCCGCTGAAGCTTTCTTT

v_call: TRBV28
j_call: TRBJ1-5
clone_size: once
d_call: TRBD1
cdr3_aa: CASRQGFSNQPQHF
cdr3_nt: TGTGCCAGCAGACAGGGGTTTAGCAATCAGCCCCAGCATTTT

v_call: TRBV5-3
j_call: TRBJ2-7
clone_size: .
d_call: TRBD1
cdr3_aa: CARSLDRGGVREQYF
cdr3_nt: TGTGCCAGAAGCTTGGACAGGGGCGGTGTGAGGGAGCAGTACTTC